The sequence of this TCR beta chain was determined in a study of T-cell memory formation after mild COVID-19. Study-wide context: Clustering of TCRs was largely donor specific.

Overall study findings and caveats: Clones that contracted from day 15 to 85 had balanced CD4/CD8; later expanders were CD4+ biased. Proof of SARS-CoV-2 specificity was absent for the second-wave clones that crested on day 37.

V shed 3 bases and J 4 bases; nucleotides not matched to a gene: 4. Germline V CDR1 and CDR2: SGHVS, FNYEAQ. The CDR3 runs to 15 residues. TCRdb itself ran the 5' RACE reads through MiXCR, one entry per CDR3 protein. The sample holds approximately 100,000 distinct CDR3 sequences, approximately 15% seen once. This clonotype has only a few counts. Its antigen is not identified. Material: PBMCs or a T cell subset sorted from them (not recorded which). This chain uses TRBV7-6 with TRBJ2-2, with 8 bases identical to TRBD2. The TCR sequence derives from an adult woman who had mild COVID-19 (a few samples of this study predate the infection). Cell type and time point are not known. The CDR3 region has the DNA TGTGCCAGCAGCTTGGGAGCGGGAGCCACCGGGGAGCTGTTTTTT. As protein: CASSLGAGATGELFF.